The 27 T cell receptor beta chains presented below share a single source sample, sequenced in a study of blood T cells in healthy people across ages. Through a sample-barcoded 5' primer and a J-beta primer mix, a second PCR was run for 7 to 11 cycles. TCRdb independently ran MiXCR on the 5' RACE reads; one entry per CDR3 protein. The repertoire consists of 600,000 or so distinct CDR3 sequences, with roughly 43% occurring once and the leading ten covering 20% to 25%. Sequenced input: blood. These receptors all come from a man of 80 years or more in good health.

The chain carries TRBV27 and TRBJ1-1; 8 bases are shared with TRBD1. This CDR3 has 14 residues. The V and J ends lost 6 bases and 5 bases, in that order; junction bases with no gene match: 8. From germline, CDR1 is MNHEY and CDR2 SMNVEV (reference sequence). CDR3 nucleotide sequence: TGTGCCAGCAGACGTACAGGGGGAGGGACTGAAGCTTTCTTT. Amino acids: CASRRTGGGTEAFF.

This clonotype was seen a handful of times. The chain has TRBV6-6 and TRBJ2-5; 8 positions match TRBD1. The DNA end lines up better with TRBJ2-7; the J call may be wrong. This CDR3 is built from 16 residues. The germline V gene has CDR1 MNHNY and CDR2 SVGAGI (reference sequence). The CDR3 DNA follows: TGTGCCAGCAGTTACTCCAGGCAGGGGGCGGGTCACGAGCAGTACTTC. Encoded protein: CASSYSRQGAGHEQYF.

This clonotype was seen only a few times. Being one base from a much bigger clone, this may be a read error. This chain links TRBV28 with TRBJ2-1, with D possibly being TRBD1 (5 bases). The end of the DNA fits TRBJ2-7 better, so the J call may be wrong. The CDR3 consists of 15 residues. Germline values: CDR1 MDHEN, CDR2 SYDVKM. DNA of the CDR3: TGTGCCAGCAGTTTAGACAGAAATATTTACAATGAGCAGTACTTC. This sequence encodes CASSLDRNIYNEQYF.

The V gene is TRBV19, the J gene TRBJ2-7; TRBD1 matches at 9 bases. Germline lookup yields CDR1 LNHDA and CDR2 SQIVND (reference sequence). The junction had 5 bases not matched to a gene; V was cut back by 6 bases and J by 2 bases. This CDR3 is built from 14 residues. In nucleotides, the CDR3 is TGTGCCAGTAGGCCGACAGGGGGAGCCTACGAGCAGTACTTC. Residues: CASRPTGGAYEQYF.

This chain links TRBV25-1 with TRBJ2-5; D tentatively fits TRBD1 or TRBD2 (5 bases each). V shed 6 bases and J shed 5 bases, with 13 bases lying between them. The CDR3 loop spans 13 amino acids. The germline gives CDR1 MGHDK, CDR2 SYGVNS. The CDR3 loop is CASSKGSLETQYF. DNA of the CDR3: TGTGCCAGCAGCAAGGGGAGTTTGGAGACCCAGTACTTC. Full variable domain (remainder filled in from reference TRBV25-1 and TRBJ2-5): EADIYQTPRYLVIGTGKKITLECSQTMGHDKMYWYQQDPGMELHLIHYSYGVNSTEKGDLSSESTVSRIRTEHFPLTLESARPSHTSQYLCASSKGSLETQYFGPGTRLLVL.

This chain joins TRBV18 and TRBJ2-3, with no clear D. CDR3 length: 13 amino acids. Per germline, CDR1 KGHSH and CDR2 LQKENI. The germline V and J ends were trimmed by 2 bases and 12 bases, with 15 bases remaining between them. The CDR3 DNA reads TGTGCCAGCTCACCAGCCGAAGGCCTTAGACAGTATTTT. Amino acid sequence: CASSPAEGLRQYF.

This clonotype has just a few counts. The gene calls are TRBV7-8 and TRBJ2-5; D unresolved. Germline CDR1 is SGHVS and CDR2 is FQNEAQ. Trimming shortened V by 3 bases and J by 5 bases, and 19 bases separated the two germline ends. The CDR3 contains 16 residues. CDR3 sequence reads: CASSLNQGGSGETQYF. The CDR3 coding sequence is TGTGCCAGCAGCTTGAACCAAGGTGGTTCGGGCGAGACCCAGTACTTC.

The chain recombines TRBV12-3 or TRBV12-4 with TRBJ1-1; 8 bases map to TRBD1. The CDR3 is made up of 14 amino acids. The ends lost 7 bases at V and 1 base at J; junction bases unmatched: 5. In DNA form, the CDR3 reads TGTGCCAGCAAACCCGGGACAGGGAACACTGAAGCTTTCTTT. This translates into CASKPGTGNTEAFF.

This clonotype was detected only a few times. This rearrangement joins TRBV20-1 to TRBJ1-1; D is possibly TRBD1 (6 bases). Germline V CDR1 and CDR2: DFQATT, SNEGSKA (reference sequence). V was shortened by 5 bases and J by 1 base, with 14 bases between the two germline ends. CDR3 length: 14 residues. In DNA form, the CDR3 reads TGCAGTGCTCAAACGGTGACAGGGAACACTGAAGCTTTCTTT. As protein: CSAQTVTGNTEAFF.

The rearrangement joins TRBV5-1 to TRBJ1-4; TRBD1 is a possible D gene (5 bases). V was cut by 5 bases and J by 6 bases, with 11 bases left in between. CDR3 length: 13 amino acids. CDR1 and CDR2 from the germline V gene are SGHRS and YFSETQ. The CDR3 loop is CASSRGQDEKLFF. DNA of the CDR3: TGCGCCAGCAGTCGAGGACAAGATGAAAAACTGTTTTTT.

This clonotype was picked up a small number of times. This chain connects TRBV5-1 to TRBJ2-3, with a possible D match to TRBD1 (6 bases). Germline values: CDR1 SGHRS, CDR2 YFSETQ. This CDR3 is 18 amino acids long. Trimming took off 4 bases at V and 2 bases at J, with 23 bases between the two ends. The CDR3 nucleotides read TGCGCCAGCAGCCCAAGGGGCTGGGGGCAAGGAGTCACAGATACGCAGTATTTT. Translating gives CASSPRGWGQGVTDTQYF.

This clonotype was recorded once. The rearrangement uses TRBV10-1 and TRBJ2-7; either TRBD1 or TRBD2 may fit D (5 bases each). Trimming left V 2 bases short and J 6 bases short, with 11 bases between. CDR1 WNHNN and CDR2 SYGVQD come from the germline V gene (reference sequence). There are 13 residues in the CDR3. The CDR3 is CASSEAFGGEQYF. The CDR3 DNA reads as TGCGCCAGCAGTGAGGCTTTTGGGGGCGAGCAGTACTTC.

This rearrangement joins TRBV6-2 or TRBV6-3 to TRBJ1-2; 9 nucleotides agree with TRBD1. Germline trimming cut 6 bases from V and 4 bases from J; bases unmatched to any gene: 15. From germline, CDR1 is MNHEY and CDR2 SVGEGT. CDR3 length: 17 residues. The CDR3 loop is CASSATGQGTPGYGYTF. The CDR3 bases are TGTGCCAGCAGCGCCACCGGACAGGGGACACCTGGCTATGGCTACACCTTC.

The rearrangement joins TRBV7-6 to TRBJ2-7; 9 bases line up with TRBD1. V lost 5 bases, J lost 1 base, and 6 bases stayed unmatched. The CDR3 has 15 amino acids. Per germline, CDR1 SGHVS and CDR2 FNYEAQ. CDR3 sequence reads: CASSPQGALSYEQYF. In DNA, the CDR3 is TGTGCCAGCAGCCCACAGGGGGCCTTATCCTACGAGCAGTACTTC.

This clonotype was counted a few times. V is TRBV4-1 and J is TRBJ2-7; 10 bases are shared with TRBD1. The length of the CDR3 is 15 residues. With V trimmed by 5 bases and J by 4 bases, 8 bases remained unmatched. In germline, CDR1 is MGHRA, CDR2 YSYEKL. The CDR3, as DNA: TGCGCCAGCAGCTTTGCCGGGACAGGGGAATACGAGCAGTACTTC. Protein product: CASSFAGTGEYEQYF.

The chain combines TRBV20-1 with TRBJ2-5; 12 bases are a match to TRBD2. V dropped 4 bases and J dropped 4; count of bases not matched to a gene: 10. This CDR3 comprises 16 residues. Germline CDR1 and CDR2: DFQATT and SNEGSKA (reference sequence). In DNA, the CDR3 is TGCAGTGCTATATCTCGACTAGCGGGGGTTCGAGAGACCCAGTACTTC. Its protein product is CSAISRLAGVRETQYF.

The rearrangement joins TRBV6-5 to TRBJ2-7, with D hard to call. The germline V gene encodes CDR1 MNHEY and CDR2 SVGAGI. Trimming stripped 0 bases from V and 0 bases from J, with 21 bases between. This CDR3 spans 19 amino acids. The DNA for the CDR3 is TGTGCCAGCAGTTACTCGATTTATACTGCTAGTGGGGTCTCCTACGAGCAGTACTTC. Protein: CASSYSIYTASGVSYEQYF.

The chain couples TRBV14 to TRBJ1-1; possibly TRBD1 for D (5 bases). The CDR3 sequence is 13 residues long. Germline loops: CDR1 SGHDN, CDR2 FVKESK. Deletions cut 4 bases from V and 5 bases from J, with 11 bases between. CDR3 bases: TGTGCCAGCAGCCGTACTTGGGGGACTGAAGCTTTCTTT. This translates into CASSRTWGTEAFF.

The table lists this clonotype with a few counts. The V gene is TRBV7-2, the J gene TRBJ2-7; D perhaps matches TRBD2 (6 bases). CDR3 length: 15 amino acids. V was clipped by 1 base and J by 1 base, with 11 bases between them. Looked up from germline, CDR1 is SGHTA and CDR2 is FQGNSA. The CDR3 bases are TGTGCCAGCAGCTTAGTCCGGGACTCATCCTACGAGCAGTACTTC. This encodes CASSLVRDSSYEQYF.

For the CDR3, the DNA is TGTGCCAGCAGTTACCAACCGAATGACAGGGTAGAAGCTTTCTTT. Residues: CASSYQPNDRVEAFF. V usage is TRBV6-6 and J usage is TRBJ1-1; 7 bases are a match to TRBD1. The germline V gene has CDR1 MNHNY and CDR2 SVGAGI (reference sequence). CDR3 length equals 15 residues. V shed 2 bases, J shed 8 bases, and the junction held 11 bases outside the gene matches.

This clonotype was found many times. The chain joins TRBV6-2 or TRBV6-3 to TRBJ2-7, with 9 positions matching TRBD1. The ends lost 6 bases at V and 5 bases at J; junction bases unmatched: 11. Germline CDR1 MNHEY, CDR2 SVGEGT. The CDR3 length is 15 residues. The DNA for the CDR3 is TGTGCCAGCAGCTTCCCGCCCGGGACAGGGAACGAGCAGTACTTC. This translates into CASSFPPGTGNEQYF.

There are many counts of this clonotype. The V and J genes are TRBV6-6 and TRBJ1-5, with a weak D call TRBD1 (6 bases). Germline-derived CDR1 and CDR2 are MNHNY and SVGAGI (reference sequence). Trimming shortened V by 6 bases and J by 6 bases, and 15 bases separated the two germline ends. The length of the CDR3 is 14 residues. Here the CDR3 DNA reads TGTGCCAGCAGAAACAGGGTGGCGGGTCAGCCCCAGCATTTT. The encoded protein is CASRNRVAGQPQHF.

The sample holds a few counts of this clonotype. The rearrangement uses TRBV2 and TRBJ2-1; D remains ambiguous. CDR1 and CDR2 (germline): SNHLY, FYNNEI. Trimming took 0 bases from V and 10 from J, leaving 10 bases between them. CDR3 size: 13 residues. The CDR3 nucleotides are TGTGCCAGCAGTGAAGCGATTTTCTTGGAGCAGTTCTTC. Its translation is CASSEAIFLEQFF. Full variable domain (rest looked up from reference TRBV2 and TRBJ2-1): EPEVTQTPSHQVTQMGQEVILRCVPISNHLYFYWYRQILGQKVEFLVSFYNNEISEKSEIFDDQFSVERPDGSNFTLKIRSTKLEDSAMYFCASSEAIFLEQFFGPGTRLTVL.

This clonotype was recorded only once. This chain joins TRBV7-2 and TRBJ1-1; D gene ambiguous. Trimming removed 1 base at V and 2 bases at J, with 11 bases between. This CDR3 region has 15 residues. Per the germline V gene, CDR1 is SGHTA and CDR2 is FQGNSA. This CDR3 is CASSLVSGINTEAFF. CDR3 in DNA: TGTGCCAGCAGCTTAGTAAGTGGAATAAACACTGAAGCTTTCTTT.

This clonotype has more than one count but fewer than ten. The chain is built from TRBV6-5 and TRBJ2-5, with 7 positions matching TRBD2. V dropped 0 bases and J dropped 1; count of bases not matched to a gene: 5. Germline lookup yields CDR1 MNHEY and CDR2 SVGAGI. The CDR3 totals 16 residues. CDR3 sequence (DNA): TGTGCCAGCAGTTACTCGAGCGGGGCGGGCCAAGAGACCCAGTACTTC. Translating it yields CASSYSSGAGQETQYF.

J is TRBJ1-1 and V is TRBV5-1; D remains ambiguous. CDR1 SGHRS and CDR2 YFSETQ come from the germline V gene. Trimming pared 5 bases from V and 1 base from J, leaving 15 bases between. This CDR3 is 15 amino acids long. The CDR3 region is CASRMSGSQNTEAFF. In DNA, the CDR3 is TGCGCCAGCAGAATGTCCGGGTCACAGAACACTGAAGCTTTCTTT.

J is TRBJ1-2 and V is TRBV10-3; D remains ambiguous. The V gene's germline CDR1 is ENHRY and CDR2 SYGVKD. CDR3 length: 12 amino acids. V lost 4 bases, J lost 6 bases, and 9 bases lay in between. The CDR3 DNA is TGTGCCATCAGTGGAGGAGGGAATGGCTACACCTTC. Translation: CAISGGGNGYTF.